The entry below gives a single T cell receptor (beta chain) sequence along with its context. Its cognate antigen is unknown. The sample comes from a study of persistence of HIV-infected CD4 T cells. Lysates of CMV-infected fibroblasts at around 9.8 ug/mL stimulated these cells. Responding CD4+ T cells were sorted by upregulation of both CD40 ligand and CD69. V dropped 3 bases and J dropped 3 bases, with 9 bases sitting between them. CDR1 and CDR2 (germline): MDHEN, SYDVKM. The CDR3 spans 13 residues. Findings and caveats of the study: CMV- and Gag-responding cells had lower TCRbeta richness than CD3/CD28-responding cells.

Sequencing used immunoSEQ version 4 in survey mode. The table came from immunoSEQ multiplex PCR; TCRdb's copy has only in-frame clones and leaves some out. The sample lists more than 10,000 clones, around 68% seen once, with about 15% in the top ten. This chain uses TRBV28 with TRBJ2-7; weak D call: TRBD1 (5 bases). This material consisted of CD4+ T cells sorted from PBMCs after roughly 17-hour stimulation, taken from a patient who received antiretroviral therapy. This sequence originates from an adult man with HIV who was CMV-seropositive. The DNA for the CDR3 is TGTGCCAGCAGTTTCATCGACAGCTACGAGCAGTACTTC. Amino acids: CASSFIDSYEQYF.